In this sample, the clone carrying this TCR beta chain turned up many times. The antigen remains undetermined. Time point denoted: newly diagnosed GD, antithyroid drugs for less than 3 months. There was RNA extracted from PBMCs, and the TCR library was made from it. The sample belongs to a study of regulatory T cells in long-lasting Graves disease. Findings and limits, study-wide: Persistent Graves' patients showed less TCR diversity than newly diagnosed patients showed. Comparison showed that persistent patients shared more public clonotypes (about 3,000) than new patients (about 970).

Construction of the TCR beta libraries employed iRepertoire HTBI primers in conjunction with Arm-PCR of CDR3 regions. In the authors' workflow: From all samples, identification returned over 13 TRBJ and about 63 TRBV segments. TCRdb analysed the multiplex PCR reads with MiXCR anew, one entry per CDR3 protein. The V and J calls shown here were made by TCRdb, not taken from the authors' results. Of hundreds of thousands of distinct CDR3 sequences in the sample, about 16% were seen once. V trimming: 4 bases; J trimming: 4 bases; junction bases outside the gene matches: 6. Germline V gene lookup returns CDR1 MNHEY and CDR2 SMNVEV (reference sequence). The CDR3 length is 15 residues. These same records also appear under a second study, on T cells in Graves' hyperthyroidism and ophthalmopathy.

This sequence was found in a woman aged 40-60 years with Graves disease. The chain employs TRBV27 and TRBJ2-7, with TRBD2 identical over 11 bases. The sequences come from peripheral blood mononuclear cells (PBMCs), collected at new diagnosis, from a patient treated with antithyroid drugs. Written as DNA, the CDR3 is TGTGCCAGCAGTTCACTAGCGGGGGCGCGATACGAGCAGTACTTC. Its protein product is CASSSLAGARYEQYF.